The 16 T cell receptor beta chains listed next were all sequenced from one sample in a study of blood T cell repertoires in COVID-19. Only in-frame clones appear in the TCRdb table, and some are missing; sequencing was by immunoSEQ multiplex PCR. The table includes over 50,000 clones, roughly 90% detected once. Sequencing input: peripheral blood. These receptors all stem from a human donor with active COVID-19. The donor label of this sample is uncertain.

The chain links TRBV11-3 to TRBJ1-1, with unresolved D. The CDR3 consists of 15 residues. V lost 3 bases and J lost 3, with 14 bases in between. Germline CDR1 reads SGHNT; CDR2 reads YENEEA. Here the CDR3 reads CASSLGGAGDTEAFF. Written as DNA, the CDR3 is TGTGCCAGCAGCTTGGGTGGCGCCGGGGACACTGAAGCTTTCTTT. Based on the CDR3 plus reference TRBV11-3 and TRBJ1-1, the full variable domain is EAGVVQSPRYKIIEKKQPVAFWCNPISGHNTLYWYLQNLGQGPELLIRYENEEAVDDSQLPKDRFSAERLKGVDSTLKIQPAELGDSAVYLCASSLGGAGDTEAFFGQGTRLTVV.

This chain joins TRBV18 and TRBJ2-7; D remains ambiguous. Trimming left V 1 base short and J 0 bases short, with 10 bases between. The CDR3 has 15 amino acids. From germline, CDR1 is KGHSH and CDR2 LQKENI. The CDR3: CASSPQAQASYEQYF. DNA for the CDR3: TGTGCCAGCTCACCACAGGCGCAGGCCTCCTACGAGCAGTACTTC.

The rearrangement joins TRBV27 to TRBJ1-1; unclear D gene. The V gene's germline CDR1 is MNHEY and CDR2 SMNVEV (reference sequence). This CDR3 is built from 14 residues. V lost 0 bases and J lost 0, with 5 bases in between. The CDR3: CASSLSSVNTEAFF. The CDR3 DNA reads TGTGCCAGCAGTTTATCGTCAGTGAACACTGAAGCTTTCTTT.

The chain recombines TRBV18 with TRBJ1-2; maybe TRBD1 (5 bases). This CDR3 contains 13 residues. Germline V gene lookup returns CDR1 KGHSH and CDR2 LQKENI. Trimming pared 3 bases from V and 6 bases from J, leaving 11 bases between. The CDR3 nucleotides read TGTGCCAGCTCACCGAGGAGGGGTGATGGCTACACCTTC. Translation: CASSPRRGDGYTF.

The V and J genes are TRBV6-5 and TRBJ1-1; D perhaps matches TRBD1 (5 bases). Trimming stripped 7 bases from V and 0 bases from J, with 9 bases between. The V gene's germline CDR1 is MNHEY and CDR2 SVGAGI. The CDR3 length is 13 residues. In DNA form, the CDR3 reads TGTGCCAGCATCACAGGATTGAACACTGAAGCTTTCTTT. As protein: CASITGLNTEAFF.

V and J are TRBV5-1 and TRBJ1-1; 7 positions match TRBD1. Losses at the gene ends were 4 bases for V and 0 bases for J; bases not matched to a gene: 6. The CDR3 has 15 amino acids. CDR1 is SGHRS, CDR2 YFSETQ, per germline. The CDR3 region has the DNA TGCGCCAGCAGCAAAGTGGACAGGATGAACACTGAAGCTTTCTTT. It yields the protein CASSKVDRMNTEAFF.

The V gene is TRBV7-8, the J gene TRBJ1-4, with 11 nucleotides matching TRBD1. The germline gives CDR1 SGHVS, CDR2 FQNEAQ. The junction had 5 bases not matched to a gene; V was cut back by 4 bases and J by 7 bases. This CDR3 has 15 amino acids. As DNA, the CDR3 is TGTGCCAGCAGCTCGGACAGGGGGCGCGGTGAAAAACTGTTTTTT. Protein: CASSSDRGRGEKLFF.

The gene calls are TRBV28 and TRBJ2-7; 8 nucleotides agree with TRBD2. Germline V gene sequence: CDR1 MDHEN, CDR2 SYDVKM. The V and J ends lost 6 bases and 6 bases, in that order; junction bases with no gene match: 13. This CDR3 is 15 amino acids long. The chain's CDR3 is CASSHAGGGSVEQYF. CDR3 coding DNA: TGTGCCAGCAGCCACGCGGGGGGAGGTTCGGTCGAGCAGTACTTC.

The rearrangement uses TRBV25-1 and TRBJ1-1; D may be TRBD1 (6 bases). V lost 4 bases and J 3 bases, leaving 15 bases between the germline ends. Per germline, CDR1 MGHDK and CDR2 SYGVNS. The CDR3 contains 15 residues. The CDR3: CASSGLGRGDTEAFF. DNA of the CDR3: TGTGCCAGCAGTGGGTTGGGGAGGGGGGACACTGAAGCTTTCTTT.

The V call is TRBV6-5, the J call TRBJ1-1, with D uncertain. Germline V gene data show CDR1 as MNHEY and CDR2 as SVGAGI. V dropped 5 bases and J dropped 0 bases, with 13 bases sitting between them. The CDR3 sequence is 15 residues long. CDR3 sequence reads: CASSNRPSMNTEAFF. In DNA form, the CDR3 reads TGTGCCAGCAGTAACCGCCCGAGCATGAACACTGAAGCTTTCTTT.

The CDR3 region is CASSRLAGPYNEQFF. CDR3 bases: TGTGCCAGCAGTCGACTAGCGGGCCCGTACAATGAGCAGTTCTTC. The chain couples TRBV7-9 to TRBJ2-1; 10 bases match TRBD2. Germline V gene sequence: CDR1 SEHNR, CDR2 FQNEAQ (reference sequence). Germline trimming cut 6 bases from V and 4 bases from J; bases unmatched to any gene: 6. There are 15 residues in the CDR3.

The genes are TRBV27 and TRBJ2-7; D might be TRBD1 (5 bases). CDR3 length equals 14 residues. The ends were cut back, 5 bases at V and 2 bases at J, with 13 bases in the middle. Per germline, CDR1 MNHEY and CDR2 SMNVEV (reference sequence). CDR3 in amino acids: CASSPRQSTYEQYV. The CDR3 DNA reads as TGTGCCAGCAGTCCCAGACAGAGTACCTACGAGCAGTACGTC.

The chain recombines TRBV6-2 or TRBV6-3 with TRBJ2-3, with D possibly matching TRBD2 (6 bases). CDR3 length equals 16 residues. V dropped 6 bases and J dropped 1 base, with 17 bases sitting between them. CDR1 is MNHEY and CDR2 is SVGEGT in the germline V gene. The chain's CDR3 is CASSPRRRERTDTQYF. CDR3 DNA sequence: TGTGCCAGCAGCCCCCGGCGCCGGGAGCGCACAGATACGCAGTATTTT.

The chain uses TRBV18 and TRBJ1-4; 8 bases line up with TRBD1. The length of the CDR3 is 14 residues. CDR1 and CDR2 from the germline V gene are KGHSH and LQKENI. The ends lost 6 bases at V and 13 bases at J; junction bases unmatched: 13. CDR3 region: CASSLDRATYRLFF. The CDR3 region has the DNA TGTGCCAGCTCGTTGGACAGGGCCACTTATAGACTGTTTTTT.

The CDR3, as DNA: TGTGCCAGCAGCTTACAGGCAGGTGAGCAGTTCTTC. Its protein product is CASSLQAGEQFF. The rearrangement links TRBV7-3 to TRBJ2-1; D is unclear. This CDR3 has 12 residues. Trimming stripped 2 bases from V and 9 bases from J, with 8 bases between. CDR1 and CDR2 from the germline V gene are SGHTA and FQGTGA.

The chain combines TRBV7-9 with TRBJ2-3, with D maybe TRBD2 (6 bases). Per germline, CDR1 SEHNR and CDR2 FQNEAQ (reference sequence). This CDR3 contains 14 residues. V gave up 5 bases and J gave up 6 bases, with 15 bases separating them. The CDR3 loop reads CASSLTGSTDTQYF. The DNA for the CDR3 is TGTGCCAGCAGCCTGACCGGGAGTACCGATACGCAGTATTTT.